These 29 T cell receptor beta chains were all obtained from the same sample, sequenced in a study of HIV-infected patients and healthy controls. Each CDR3 protein is one row after TCRdb ran MiXCR on the 5' RACE reads. The sample contains tens of thousands of distinct CDR3 sequences, around 17% of which appear only once. The sample taken for sequencing was CD4+ T cells from blood. The receptors shown here come from a human donor in good health.

The chain joins TRBV6-2 or TRBV6-3 to TRBJ2-1; D gene unclear. Trimming pared 8 bases from V and 10 bases from J, leaving 15 bases between. The germline CDR1 and CDR2 sequences are MNHEY and SVGEGT. This CDR3 is built from 12 residues. CDR3 nucleotides: TGTGCCAGCTTCAGTTTAAAGAGGGAGCAGTTCTTC. It specifies CASFSLKREQFF.

This clonotype has just a few counts. The chain is built from TRBV14 and TRBJ1-5; D is unresolved. The CDR3 is 12 amino acids. CDR1 SGHDN and CDR2 FVKESK come from the germline V gene. Trimming shortened V by 1 base and J by 6 bases, and 4 bases separated the two germline ends. The CDR3 nucleotides are TGTGCCAGCAGCCAAGTAGGTCAGCCCCAGCATTTT. Encoded protein: CASSQVGQPQHF.

The sample holds a few counts of this clonotype. The chain couples TRBV20-1 to TRBJ2-3; 8 bases map to TRBD1. The CDR3 extends over 15 amino acids. Trimming cost V 0 bases and J 9 bases; bases outside gene matches: 11. Germline V lookup: CDR1 DFQATT, CDR2 SNEGSKA (reference sequence). In DNA form, the CDR3 reads TGCAGTGCTAGAGAGGCCCGGACAGGGCTCGTCACGCAGTATTTT. Residues: CSAREARTGLVTQYF.

This clonotype has more than one count but fewer than ten. The chain uses TRBV7-2 and TRBJ2-1, with TRBD2 matching 9 bases. The CDR3 contains 14 residues. J was trimmed by 7 bases and V by 6 bases; bases with no gene match: 7. CDR1 is SGHTA, CDR2 FQGNSA, per germline. The DNA of the CDR3 is TGTGCCAGCAGAACCGGACTAGCGAGTAATGAGCAGTTCTTC. The encoded protein is CASRTGLASNEQFF.

The chain uses TRBV7-2 and TRBJ1-5; D perhaps matches TRBD1 (5 bases). The CDR3 loop spans 15 amino acids. The V end was cut by 1 base, the J end by 7 bases, with 14 bases between. Germline V gene sequence: CDR1 SGHTA, CDR2 FQGNSA. The CDR3 reads CASSLGGSGRQPQHF. The CDR3 coding sequence is TGTGCCAGCAGCTTAGGGGGGTCCGGGCGACAGCCCCAGCATTTT.

The chain carries TRBV27 and TRBJ1-5; D not certain. Trimming took off 5 bases at V and 4 bases at J, with 9 bases between the two ends. CDR3 length: 13 residues. CDR1 is MNHEY, CDR2 SMNVEV, per germline (reference sequence). CDR3: CASSPNKNQPQHF. The CDR3 DNA reads TGTGCCAGCAGTCCAAATAAAAATCAGCCCCAGCATTTT.

The gene calls are TRBV24-1 and TRBJ1-1, with TRBD1 identical over 9 bases. The CDR3 extends over 15 amino acids. In germline, CDR1 is KGHDR, CDR2 SFDVKD. V trimming: 4 bases; J trimming: 5 bases; junction bases outside the gene matches: 7. The CDR3 is CATSDAGQGRTEAFF. CDR3 in DNA: TGTGCCACCAGTGACGCTGGACAGGGGAGGACTGAAGCTTTCTTT.

This clonotype showed up just a few times. This chain links TRBV4-2 with TRBJ1-1; D is perhaps TRBD1 (5 bases). This CDR3 is built from 18 residues. Germline V gene lookup returns CDR1 LGHNA and CDR2 YNFKEQ. Trimming removed 0 bases from V and 4 bases from J, with 21 bases in between. CDR3 region: CASSQDTYGKKRGTEAFF. CDR3 nucleotides: TGTGCCAGCAGCCAAGATACTTACGGAAAAAAAAGGGGCACTGAAGCTTTCTTT.

The gene calls are TRBV5-4 and TRBJ2-2; no clear D. Trimming cost V 0 bases and J 5 bases, with 11 bases left between them. The CDR3 spans 15 residues. Germline CDR1 reads SGHNT; CDR2 reads YYREEE (reference sequence). The CDR3 sequence: CASSLDAFGTGELFF. For the CDR3, the DNA is TGTGCCAGCAGCTTGGACGCTTTCGGTACCGGGGAGCTGTTTTTT.

The gene calls are TRBV20-1 and TRBJ2-1; D gene ambiguous. This CDR3 comprises 13 residues. V gave up 5 bases and J gave up 4 bases, with 12 bases separating them. The germline V gene encodes CDR1 DFQATT and CDR2 SNEGSKA (reference sequence). The CDR3 sequence is CSAALGLYNEQFF. In DNA form, the CDR3 reads TGCAGTGCTGCCCTCGGTCTATACAATGAGCAGTTCTTC.

This clonotype was picked up many times. The chain is built from TRBV7-3 and TRBJ2-7; the D gene could be TRBD1 or TRBD2 (5 bases each). V lost 10 bases and J 3 bases, leaving 22 bases between the germline ends. This CDR3 region has 15 residues. The germline gives CDR1 SGHTA, CDR2 FQGTGA. CDR3 bases: TGTGCCACCCCGATGGGGGTCCACCGCTTCTACGAGCAGTACTTC. Amino acids: CATPMGVHRFYEQYF.

This clonotype was seen more than once but under ten times. The chain employs TRBV5-6 and TRBJ1-5; unclear D gene. V was trimmed by 1 base and J by 4 bases, leaving 12 bases between them. The CDR3 totals 15 residues. CDR1 and CDR2 from the germline V gene are SGHDT and YYEEEE. CDR3 coding DNA: TGTGCCAGCAGCTTGAATAGTGGGGTGAATCAGCCCCAGCATTTT. This gives the protein CASSLNSGVNQPQHF. The full variable domain, rest sourced from reference TRBV5-6 and TRBJ1-5, is DAGVTQSPTHLIKTRGQQVTLRCSPKSGHDTVSWYQQALGQGPQFIFQYYEEEERQRGNFPDRFSGHQFPNYSSELNVNALLLGDSALYLCASSLNSGVNQPQHFGDGTRLSIL.

This clonotype was seen many times. CDR3 in DNA: TGTGCCAGCAGCCAAAGGGACTATGGCACAGATACGCAGTATTTT. Encoded protein: CASSQRDYGTDTQYF. The chain combines TRBV16 with TRBJ2-3, with 7 bases identical to TRBD2. V shed 2 bases and J 1 base; nucleotides not matched to a gene: 3. This CDR3 comprises 15 residues. Germline loops: CDR1 KGHSY, CDR2 FQNENV.

V usage is TRBV5-4 and J usage is TRBJ1-2; the D is unclear. From germline, CDR1 is SGHNT and CDR2 YYREEE (reference sequence). V shed 5 bases and J shed 1 base, with 15 bases lying between them. The CDR3 totals 15 residues. This CDR3 is CASRGGPGLNYGYTF. In nucleotides, the CDR3 is TGTGCCAGCAGAGGAGGGCCAGGTCTTAACTATGGCTACACCTTC. The full variable domain, rest sourced from reference TRBV5-4 and TRBJ1-2, is ETGVTQSPTHLIKTRGQQVTLRCSSQSGHNTVSWYQQALGQGPQFIFQYYREEENGRGNFPPRFSGLQFPNYSSELNVNALELDDSALYLCASRGGPGLNYGYTFGSGTRLTVV.

This chain uses TRBV6-1 with TRBJ2-6; D is ambiguous. The CDR3 has 15 residues. V dropped 6 bases and J dropped 1 base, with 10 bases sitting between them. Germline CDR1 is MNHNS and CDR2 is SASEGT. Here the CDR3 DNA reads TGTGCCAGCAGACCTCCACTGTCTGGGGCCAACGTCCTGACTTTC. It yields the protein CASRPPLSGANVLTF.

The CDR3 DNA follows: TGCAGCGTTTCCACCAACAGGGGTTACGAGCAGTACTTC. Its translation: CSVSTNRGYEQYF. This chain links TRBV29-1 with TRBJ2-7; 7 nucleotides agree with TRBD1. This CDR3 comprises 13 residues. CDR1 is SQVTM, CDR2 ANQGSEA, per germline. With V trimmed by 5 bases and J by 4 bases, 8 bases remained unmatched.

The chain recombines TRBV6-2 or TRBV6-3 with TRBJ2-5; TRBD1 or TRBD2 may be the D gene (6 bases each). CDR1 and CDR2 (germline): MNHEY, SVGEGT. V shed 0 bases and J shed 5 bases, with 10 bases lying between them. The CDR3 is 14 amino acids. The CDR3 nucleotides read TGTGCCAGCAGTTACTCGGGGGGCACCGAGACCCAGTACTTC. As protein: CASSYSGGTETQYF.

This clonotype appeared many times. The chain uses TRBV3-1 and TRBJ2-1, with TRBD1 as a possible D gene (6 bases). V shed 4 bases and J shed 3 bases, with 13 bases lying between them. Germline CDR1 LGHDT, CDR2 YNNKEL (reference sequence). This CDR3 is built from 15 residues. In DNA form, the CDR3 reads TGTGCCAGCAGCCCCGCTCAGGGGTACTACAATGAGCAGTTCTTC. Its translation is CASSPAQGYYNEQFF.

This clonotype was observed a single time. V is TRBV29-1 and J is TRBJ1-1, with a tentative D call TRBD1 (6 bases). Germline V gene lookup returns CDR1 SQVTM and CDR2 ANQGSEA. The CDR3 is made up of 15 amino acids. The V end lost 0 bases, the J end lost 5 bases, and 16 bases lay between the germline ends. The CDR3 DNA is TGCAGCGTTGAAGATCAAGGGGGTAGGAGGACTGAAGCTTTCTTT. It translates to CSVEDQGGRRTEAFF.

This chain joins TRBV28 and TRBJ1-5; TRBD1 aligns across 11 bases. With 4 bases clipped from V and 3 bases from J, the junction kept 5 bases outside the gene matches. Germline V gene sequence: CDR1 MDHEN, CDR2 SYDVKM. This CDR3 is 16 amino acids long. CDR3 protein: CASSSPGQGVNQPQHF. CDR3 nucleotides: TGTGCCAGCAGTTCACCGGGACAGGGGGTCAATCAGCCCCAGCATTTT.

This clonotype has more than one count but fewer than ten. This chain joins TRBV12-3 or TRBV12-4 and TRBJ2-1; TRBD2 agrees at 9 bases. The CDR3 has 16 residues. Trimming took 1 base from V and 2 from J; bases not matched to a gene: 3. CDR3 sequence: CASSLVGGRAYNEQFF. The DNA of the CDR3 is TGTGCCAGCAGTTTAGTGGGCGGGAGGGCCTACAATGAGCAGTTCTTC.

This clonotype was found a few times. The V call is TRBV27, the J call TRBJ2-3; 10 bases line up with TRBD2. CDR1 is MNHEY, CDR2 SMNVEV, per germline (reference sequence). V was clipped by 4 bases and J by 4 bases; unmatched bases: 8. The CDR3 is 16 amino acids. CDR3 sequence (DNA): TGTGCCAGCAGTTCCCGTCTAGCGGGGGACGCAGATACGCAGTATTTT. Translating gives CASSSRLAGDADTQYF.

This clonotype occurred many times. The chain combines TRBV11-3 with TRBJ2-3, with D hard to call. Between the trimmed V and J ends, which lost 0 bases and 7 bases, there was a span of 11 bases. Germline loops: CDR1 SGHNT, CDR2 YENEEA. The CDR3 length is 14 residues. CDR3 DNA sequence: TGTGCCAGCAGCTTAGAACTACCTGGGCATACGCAGTATTTT. This codes for CASSLELPGHTQYF.

This clonotype has just a few counts. The rearrangement links TRBV7-2 to TRBJ1-1; tentative D call: TRBD1 (5 bases). Trimming took off 1 base at V and 6 bases at J, with 15 bases between the two ends. The CDR3 spans 15 residues. Germline CDR1 and CDR2: SGHTA and FQGNSA. CDR3 residues: CASSLVGTATAEAFF. DNA for the CDR3: TGTGCCAGCAGCTTAGTCGGGACGGCAACAGCTGAAGCTTTCTTT.

This chain connects TRBV5-1 to TRBJ1-1; a possible D gene is TRBD1 (6 bases). V was cut by 3 bases and J by 4 bases, with 13 bases left in between. CDR1 SGHRS and CDR2 YFSETQ come from the germline V gene. The CDR3 is 14 residues long. The CDR3: CASSSATGTTEAFF. Written as DNA, the CDR3 is TGCGCCAGCAGCTCGGCCACAGGGACCACTGAAGCTTTCTTT.

This clonotype was seen a handful of times. The genes are TRBV5-4 and TRBJ2-5; D unclear. The V gene's germline CDR1 is SGHNT and CDR2 YYREEE (reference sequence). Trimming shortened V by 4 bases and J by 4 bases, and 17 bases separated the two germline ends. This CDR3 comprises 15 residues. The CDR3 loop reads CASSQAGSNAETQYF. The CDR3 DNA follows: TGTGCCAGCAGCCAGGCCGGATCGAACGCAGAGACCCAGTACTTC.

This clonotype was observed a few times. The chain recombines TRBV12-3 or TRBV12-4 with TRBJ1-4; the D gene is possibly TRBD1 (5 bases). The CDR3 extends over 15 amino acids. The germline V and J ends were trimmed by 7 bases and 8 bases, with 20 bases remaining between them. The CDR3 here is CASTLLPGEGEKLFF. CDR3 DNA sequence: TGTGCCAGCACCCTCCTACCGGGAGAGGGGGAAAAACTGTTTTTT.

At least ten counts were recorded for this clonotype. The chain is built from TRBV7-2 and TRBJ2-2; D gene uncertain. Germline V CDR1 and CDR2: SGHTA, FQGNSA. The CDR3 is made up of 13 amino acids. V shed 6 bases and J shed 6 bases, with 11 bases lying between them. CDR3 sequence: CASRHSTAGELFF. CDR3 sequence (DNA): TGTGCCAGCAGGCACTCAACAGCCGGGGAGCTGTTTTTT.

This clonotype was counted only a few times. The rearrangement uses TRBV7-2 and TRBJ2-3; TRBD2 matches at 9 bases. This CDR3 has 15 amino acids. Germline CDR1 is SGHTA and CDR2 is FQGNSA. With V trimmed by 5 bases and J by 7 bases, 10 bases remained unmatched. CDR3: CASSLEETSGYTQYF. The CDR3 DNA follows: TGTGCCAGCAGCCTAGAGGAGACTAGCGGATATACGCAGTATTTT.